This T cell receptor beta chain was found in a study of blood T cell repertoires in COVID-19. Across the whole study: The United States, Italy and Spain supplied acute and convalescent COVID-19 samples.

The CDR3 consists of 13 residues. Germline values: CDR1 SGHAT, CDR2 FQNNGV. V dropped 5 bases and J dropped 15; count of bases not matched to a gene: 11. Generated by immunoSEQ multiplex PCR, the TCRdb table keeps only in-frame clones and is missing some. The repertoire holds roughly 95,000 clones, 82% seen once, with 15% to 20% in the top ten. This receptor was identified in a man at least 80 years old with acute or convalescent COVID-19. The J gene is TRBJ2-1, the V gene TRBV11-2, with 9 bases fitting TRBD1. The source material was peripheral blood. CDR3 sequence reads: CASSPDRTGDGFF. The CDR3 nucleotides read TGTGCCAGCAGCCCAGATAGGACAGGGGATGGGTTCTTC.